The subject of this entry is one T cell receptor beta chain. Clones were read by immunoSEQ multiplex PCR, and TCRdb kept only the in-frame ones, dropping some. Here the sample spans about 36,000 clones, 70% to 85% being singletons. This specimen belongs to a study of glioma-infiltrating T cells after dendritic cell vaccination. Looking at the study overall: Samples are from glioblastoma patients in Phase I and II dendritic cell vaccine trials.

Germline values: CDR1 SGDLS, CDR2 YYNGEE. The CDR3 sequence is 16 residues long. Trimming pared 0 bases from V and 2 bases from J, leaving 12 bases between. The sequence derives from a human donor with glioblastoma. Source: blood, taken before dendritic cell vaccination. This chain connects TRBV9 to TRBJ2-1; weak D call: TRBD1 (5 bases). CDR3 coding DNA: TGTGCCAGCAGCGTAGAGGCAGGGTGGACCTACAATGAGCAGTTCTTC. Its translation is CASSVEAGWTYNEQFF.